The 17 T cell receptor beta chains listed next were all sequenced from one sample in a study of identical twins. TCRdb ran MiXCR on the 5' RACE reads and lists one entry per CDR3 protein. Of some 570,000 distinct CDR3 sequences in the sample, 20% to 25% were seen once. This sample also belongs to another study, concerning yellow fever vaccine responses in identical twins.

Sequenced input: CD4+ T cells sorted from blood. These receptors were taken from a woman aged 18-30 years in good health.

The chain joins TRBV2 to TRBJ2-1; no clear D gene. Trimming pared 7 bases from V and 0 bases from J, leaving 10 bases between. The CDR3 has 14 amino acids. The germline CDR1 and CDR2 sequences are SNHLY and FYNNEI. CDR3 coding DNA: TGTGCCAGCACCTACGCGAGCTCCTACAATGAGCAGTTCTTC. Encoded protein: CASTYASSYNEQFF.

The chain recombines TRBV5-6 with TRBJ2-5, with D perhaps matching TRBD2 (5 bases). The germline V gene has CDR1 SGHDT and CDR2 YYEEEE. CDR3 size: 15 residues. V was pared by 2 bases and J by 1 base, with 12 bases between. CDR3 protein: CASSFERSSQETQYF. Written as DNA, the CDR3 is TGTGCCAGCAGCTTTGAGCGGAGCAGCCAAGAGACCCAGTACTTC. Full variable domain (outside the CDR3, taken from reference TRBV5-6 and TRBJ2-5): DAGVTQSPTHLIKTRGQQVTLRCSPKSGHDTVSWYQQALGQGPQFIFQYYEEEERQRGNFPDRFSGHQFPNYSSELNVNALLLGDSALYLCASSFERSSQETQYFGPGTRLLVL.

In DNA form, the CDR3 reads TGTGCCAGCAGAACGGGGGGGGCCAACGTCCTGACTTTC. It specifies CASRTGGANVLTF. The V gene is TRBV3-1, the J gene TRBJ2-6; D might be TRBD2 (5 bases). The length of the CDR3 is 13 residues. Deletions cut 6 bases from V and 4 bases from J, with 7 bases between. Germline V gene sequence: CDR1 LGHDT, CDR2 YNNKEL (reference sequence).

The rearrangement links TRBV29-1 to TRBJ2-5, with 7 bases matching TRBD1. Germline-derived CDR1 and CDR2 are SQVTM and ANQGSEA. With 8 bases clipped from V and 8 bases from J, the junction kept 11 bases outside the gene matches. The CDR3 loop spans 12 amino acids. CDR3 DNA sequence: TGCAGCCTGATGTTAGGGGGCCGCACCCAGTACTTC. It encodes CSLMLGGRTQYF.

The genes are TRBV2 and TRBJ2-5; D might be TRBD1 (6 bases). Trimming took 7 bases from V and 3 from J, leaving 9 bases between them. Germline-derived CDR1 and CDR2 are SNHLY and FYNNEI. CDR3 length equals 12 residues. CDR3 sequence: CASNREKETQYF. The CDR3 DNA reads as TGTGCCAGCAACAGGGAAAAAGAGACCCAGTACTTC.

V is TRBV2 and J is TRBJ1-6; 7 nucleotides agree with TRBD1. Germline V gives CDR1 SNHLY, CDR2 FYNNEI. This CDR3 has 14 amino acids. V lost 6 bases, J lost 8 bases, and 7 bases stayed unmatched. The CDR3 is CASRSTGQDSPLHF. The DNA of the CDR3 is TGTGCCAGCAGGTCGACAGGGCAGGATTCACCCCTCCACTTT.

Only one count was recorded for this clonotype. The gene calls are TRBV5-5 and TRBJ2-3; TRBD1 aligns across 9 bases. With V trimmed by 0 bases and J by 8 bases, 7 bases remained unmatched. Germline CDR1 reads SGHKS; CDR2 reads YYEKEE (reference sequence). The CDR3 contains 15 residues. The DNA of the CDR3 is TGTGCCAGCAGCTTGGTGGGACAGGGAGTAAGTACGCAGTATTTT. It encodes CASSLVGQGVSTQYF. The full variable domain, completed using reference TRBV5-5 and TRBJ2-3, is DAGVTQSPTHLIKTRGQQVTLRCSPISGHKSVSWYQQVLGQGPQFIFQYYEKEERGRGNFPDRFSARQFPNYSSELNVNALLLGDSALYLCASSLVGQGVSTQYFGPGTRLTVL.

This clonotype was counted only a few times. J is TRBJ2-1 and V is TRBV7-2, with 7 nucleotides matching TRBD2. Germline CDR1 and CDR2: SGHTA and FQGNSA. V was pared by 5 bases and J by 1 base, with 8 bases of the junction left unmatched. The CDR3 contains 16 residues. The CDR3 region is CASSLRAGVSYNEQFF. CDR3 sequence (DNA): TGTGCCAGCAGCCTTCGGGCGGGGGTGTCCTACAATGAGCAGTTCTTC.

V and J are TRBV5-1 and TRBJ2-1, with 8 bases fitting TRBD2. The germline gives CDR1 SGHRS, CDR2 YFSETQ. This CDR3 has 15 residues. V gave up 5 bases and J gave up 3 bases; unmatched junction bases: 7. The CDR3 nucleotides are TGCGCCAGCAGGAAAGGACTAGCCATCTACAATGAGCAGTTCTTC. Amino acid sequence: CASRKGLAIYNEQFF. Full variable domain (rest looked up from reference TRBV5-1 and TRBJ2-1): KAGVTQTPRYLIKTRGQQVTLSCSPISGHRSVSWYQQTPGQGLQFLFEYFSETQRNKGNFPGRFSGRQFSNSRSEMNVSTLELGDSALYLCASRKGLAIYNEQFFGPGTRLTVL.

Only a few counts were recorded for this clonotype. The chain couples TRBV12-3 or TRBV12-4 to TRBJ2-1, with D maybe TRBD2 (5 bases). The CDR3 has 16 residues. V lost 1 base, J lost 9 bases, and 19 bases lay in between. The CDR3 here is CASSLGAGSRSGEQFF. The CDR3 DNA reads TGTGCCAGCAGTTTAGGGGCGGGTTCAAGGTCCGGTGAGCAGTTCTTC.

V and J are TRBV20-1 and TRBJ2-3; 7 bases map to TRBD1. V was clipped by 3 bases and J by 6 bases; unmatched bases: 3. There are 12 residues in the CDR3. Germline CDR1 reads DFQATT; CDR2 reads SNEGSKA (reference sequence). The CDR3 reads CSASPRGDTQYF. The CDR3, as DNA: TGCAGTGCTAGCCCCAGGGGGGATACGCAGTATTTT.

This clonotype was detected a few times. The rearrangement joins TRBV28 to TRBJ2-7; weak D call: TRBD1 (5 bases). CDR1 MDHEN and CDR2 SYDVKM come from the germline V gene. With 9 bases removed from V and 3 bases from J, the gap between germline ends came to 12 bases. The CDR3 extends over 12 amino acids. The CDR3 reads CARFIDSYEQYV. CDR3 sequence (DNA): TGTGCCAGATTTATTGACAGCTACGAGCAGTACGTC.

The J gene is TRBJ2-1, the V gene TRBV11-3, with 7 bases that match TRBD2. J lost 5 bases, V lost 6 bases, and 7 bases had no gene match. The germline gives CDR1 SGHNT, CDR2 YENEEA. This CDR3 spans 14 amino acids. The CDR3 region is CASSRSGIDNEQFF. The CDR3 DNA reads TGTGCCAGCAGTAGGAGCGGGATCGACAATGAGCAGTTCTTC.

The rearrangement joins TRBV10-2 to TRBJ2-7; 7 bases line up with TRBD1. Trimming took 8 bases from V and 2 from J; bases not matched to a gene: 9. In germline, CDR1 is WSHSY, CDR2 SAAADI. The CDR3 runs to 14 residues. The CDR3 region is CASRPPTGTYEQYF. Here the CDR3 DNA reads TGCGCCAGCCGACCGCCGACAGGGACCTACGAGCAGTACTTC.

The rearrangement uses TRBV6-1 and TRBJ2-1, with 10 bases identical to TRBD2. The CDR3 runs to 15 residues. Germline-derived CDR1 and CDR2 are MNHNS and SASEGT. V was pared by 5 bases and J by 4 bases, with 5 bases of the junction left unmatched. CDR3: CASSTVAGGYNEQFF. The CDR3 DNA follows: TGTGCCAGCAGTACGGTAGCGGGGGGTTACAATGAGCAGTTCTTC.

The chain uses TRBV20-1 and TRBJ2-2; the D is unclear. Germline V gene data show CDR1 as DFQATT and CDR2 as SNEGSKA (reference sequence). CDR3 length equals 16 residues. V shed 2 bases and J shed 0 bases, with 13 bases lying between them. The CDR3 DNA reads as TGCAGTGCTAGAAAAGCCGGGTCAACGAACACCGGGGAGCTGTTTTTT. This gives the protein CSARKAGSTNTGELFF.

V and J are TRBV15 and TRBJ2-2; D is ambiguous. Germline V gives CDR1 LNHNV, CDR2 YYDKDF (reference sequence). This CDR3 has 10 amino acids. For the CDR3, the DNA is TGTGCTCAGACCGACGGGGAGCTGTTTTTT. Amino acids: CAQTDGELFF.